Listed here are 19 T cell receptor beta chains from one sample, sequenced in a study of cytomegalovirus exposure and HLA in healthy donors (TCRdb year 2017). Receptor amplification or capture employed the immunoSEQ multiplex PCR assay. For the multiplex PCR, a mixture combining 60 forward primers for TCR Vbeta segments and 13 reverse primers for TCR Jbeta segments was used. TCRdb obtained this table from immuneACCESS and retained in-frame rearrangements with V and J assigned. These tables miss some clones; where compared with another copy, unresolved V genes account for less than half of the shortfall, and the remainder is unexplained. This sample has approximately 120,000 clones in its table, and roughly a tenth of those were observed once. The top ten constitute just over 4.5% of the sample. The sequencing input was PBMCs. The receptors were sampled from a woman between 18 and 29 years old in good health and CMV-seropositive.

The CDR3: CSGVLAGKSTDTQYF. CDR3 bases: TGCAGCGGGGTACTAGCGGGCAAAAGCACAGATACGCAGTATTTT. The rearrangement uses TRBV29-1 and TRBJ2-3; 9 bases map to TRBD2. This CDR3 is built from 15 residues. The germline V gene encodes CDR1 SQVTM and CDR2 ANQGSEA. V shed 7 bases and J 0 bases; nucleotides not matched to a gene: 8.

This clone came up a few times. The J gene is TRBJ2-1, the V gene TRBV6-5; perhaps TRBD2 as D (6 bases). V was trimmed by 5 bases and J by 9 bases, leaving 11 bases between them. In germline, CDR1 is MNHEY, CDR2 SVGAGI. This CDR3 is 12 amino acids long. In nucleotides, the CDR3 is TGTGCCAGCAGTCCTCCGGGACTTGAGCAGTTCTTC. The encoded protein is CASSPPGLEQFF.

This clone showed up just a few times. V and J are TRBV5-1 and TRBJ1-1; 8 bases line up with TRBD1. Looked up from germline, CDR1 is SGHRS and CDR2 is YFSETQ. Trimming at V came to 3 bases and at J to 3 bases, leaving 4 bases not matched to a gene. This CDR3 spans 14 amino acids. The CDR3 spells CASSSKGQDTEAFF. CDR3 in DNA: TGCGCCAGCAGCTCTAAGGGACAGGACACTGAAGCTTTCTTT.

The chain links TRBV6-5 to TRBJ2-5, with TRBD1 identical over 10 bases. Germline assignment: CDR1 MNHEY and CDR2 SVGAGI. The CDR3 runs 15 residues. The V segment lost 8 bases and the J segment 4 bases; nucleotides outside the gene matches: 10. The CDR3 DNA reads as TGTGCCAGCGGAACGGGACAGGGGACGGCAGAGACCCAGTACTTC. Translated: CASGTGQGTAETQYF.

The rearrangement joins TRBV9 to TRBJ2-5, with 9 positions matching TRBD2. Germline values: CDR1 SGDLS, CDR2 YYNGEE. After removal of 0 bases from V and 5 bases from J, the junction contained 8 bases not matched to a gene. The CDR3 extends over 16 amino acids. The CDR3 loop is CASSVEGLAGVETQYF. In nucleotides, the CDR3 is TGTGCCAGCAGCGTAGAAGGTTTAGCGGGAGTTGAGACCCAGTACTTC.

This clone turned up a few times. V is TRBV6-1 and J is TRBJ1-3, with D hard to call. The V end lost 5 bases, the J end lost 8 bases, and 13 bases lay between the germline ends. CDR1 and CDR2 (germline): MNHNS, SASEGT. This CDR3 spans 13 amino acids. CDR3 amino acids: CASSNLWTDTIYF. The CDR3 DNA reads TGTGCCAGCAGTAACCTCTGGACTGACACCATATATTTT.

This clone occurred a few times. The chain couples TRBV5-1 to TRBJ2-7, with 8 positions matching TRBD1. The CDR3 loop spans 15 amino acids. J gave up 1 base and V 2 bases, and 5 bases lay outside the gene matches. Germline lookup yields CDR1 SGHRS and CDR2 YFSETQ. The CDR3: CASSFGTGVSYEQYF. For the CDR3, the DNA is TGCGCCAGCAGCTTTGGGACAGGTGTTTCCTACGAGCAGTACTTC.

This clone was detected a few times. The chain combines TRBV19 with TRBJ1-1, with 8 nucleotides matching TRBD1. The trim removed 2 bases at V and 4 bases at J, leaving 3 bases unmatched. CDR1 and CDR2 from the germline V gene are LNHDA and SQIVND (reference sequence). This CDR3 is 14 amino acids long. The DNA of the CDR3 is TGTGCCAGTAGTATAAGGACAGGGACCACTGAAGCTTTCTTT. Translating it yields CASSIRTGTTEAFF.

This clone appeared a few times. The gene calls are TRBV29-1 and TRBJ1-1; D remains ambiguous. The V end lost 4 bases, the J end lost 6 bases, and 15 bases lay between the germline ends. Germline V gene data show CDR1 as SQVTM and CDR2 as ANQGSEA. This CDR3 has 13 residues. The CDR3 DNA reads TGCAGCGTTGGAGAGGGCTCGAGGGCTGAAGCTTTCTTT. Amino acids: CSVGEGSRAEAFF.

The V call is TRBV7-2, the J call TRBJ1-2; D is perhaps TRBD1 (6 bases). Trimming removed 2 bases from V and 3 bases from J, with 7 bases in between. The CDR3 sequence is 13 residues long. In germline, CDR1 is SGHTA, CDR2 FQGNSA. The CDR3 DNA is TGTGCCAGCAGCTTATACAGGGACTATGGCTACACCTTC. Encoded protein: CASSLYRDYGYTF.

This clone was observed a handful of times. The rearrangement uses TRBV10-3 and TRBJ2-5; 7 nucleotides align to TRBD2. The trim removed 4 bases at V and 6 bases at J, leaving 14 bases unmatched. Germline V gene data show CDR1 as ENHRY and CDR2 as SYGVKD. The CDR3 sequence is 16 residues long. The CDR3 region has the DNA TGTGCCATCAGTGCGGGGCGTAGCGGGCCGGGGCAGACCCAGTACTTC. Residues: CAISAGRSGPGQTQYF.

This clone was observed a handful of times. The chain couples TRBV4-1 to TRBJ1-2; maybe TRBD1 (6 bases). Germline V gene sequence: CDR1 MGHRA, CDR2 YSYEKL. This CDR3 has 13 amino acids. The V end lost 4 bases, the J end lost 4 bases, and 10 bases lay between the germline ends. Here the CDR3 reads CASSLRDTYGYTF. The CDR3 DNA sequence: TGCGCCAGCAGCCTCCGGGACACCTATGGCTACACCTTC.

CDR3 coding DNA: TGTGCCAGTGTAGTTGCGGGGGGACAGCCCCAGCATTTT. This codes for CASVVAGGQPQHF. This rearrangement joins TRBV28 to TRBJ1-5, with D possibly TRBD1 on 5 matching bases. The CDR3 is made up of 13 amino acids. From germline, CDR1 is MDHEN and CDR2 SYDVKM. V was shortened by 9 bases and J by 7 bases, with 16 bases between the two germline ends.

This chain links TRBV19 with TRBJ2-3; TRBD2 is a possible D gene (6 bases). Trimming removed 3 bases at V and 7 bases at J, with 14 bases between. Germline V lookup: CDR1 LNHDA, CDR2 SQIVND (reference sequence). CDR3 length: 14 residues. In DNA, the CDR3 is TGTGCCAGTAGTATCTGGGGACTCCTCAATACGCAGTATTTT. The encoded protein is CASSIWGLLNTQYF.

This chain joins TRBV5-1 and TRBJ2-7; no definite D call. Germline V lookup: CDR1 SGHRS, CDR2 YFSETQ. The CDR3 is made up of 12 amino acids. V shed 2 bases and J shed 4 bases, with 7 bases lying between them. CDR3 DNA: TGCGCCAGCAGCTTTGGGCGTTACGAGCAGTACTTC. Translation gives CASSFGRYEQYF.

There are a few counts of this clone. This rearrangement joins TRBV6-1 to TRBJ1-5, with D uncertain. CDR1 is MNHNS and CDR2 is SASEGT in the germline V gene. This CDR3 spans 16 amino acids. V lost 2 bases and J 4 bases, leaving 15 bases between the germline ends. CDR3 sequence reads: CASSENLLARNQPQHF. For the CDR3, the DNA is TGTGCCAGCAGTGAAAATTTACTGGCTAGGAATCAGCCCCAGCATTTT.

This clone was detected only a few times. V is TRBV14 and J is TRBJ2-1; 7 nucleotides match TRBD2. The length of the CDR3 is 13 residues. V was pared by 1 base and J by 12 bases, with 6 bases of the junction left unmatched. In germline, CDR1 is SGHDN, CDR2 FVKESK. DNA for the CDR3: TGTGCCAGCAGCCAAGTTGCCCCTAGCGGGCAGTTCTTC. Translating it yields CASSQVAPSGQFF. Drawing the rest from reference TRBV14 and TRBJ2-1, the complete variable domain is EAGVTQFPSHSVIEKGQTVTLRCDPISGHDNLYWYRRVMGKEIKFLLHFVKESKQDESGMPNNRFLAERTGGTYSTLKVQPAELEDSGVYFCASSQVAPSGQFFGPGTRLTVL.

The CDR3 coding sequence is TGTGCCAGCAGCTTAGATCTGTCTAGCGGGGAGCAGTTCTTC. Protein product: CASSLDLSSGEQFF. J is TRBJ2-1 and V is TRBV11-2; 8 positions agree with TRBD2. CDR1 is SGHAT, CDR2 FQNNGV, per germline. The V gene end was trimmed by 0 bases and the J gene end by 10 bases; junction bases not matched to a gene: 5. CDR3 length: 14 amino acids.

There are a few counts of this clone. The chain employs TRBV4-1 and TRBJ2-7; possible D gene TRBD1, 6 bases. With 2 bases removed from V and 3 bases from J, the gap between germline ends came to 14 bases. The CDR3 is 15 amino acids. Germline lookup yields CDR1 MGHRA and CDR2 YSYEKL. The CDR3, as DNA: TGCGCCAGCAGCCAAAAGTTGACAGGCAACTACGAGCAGTACTTC. This codes for CASSQKLTGNYEQYF.